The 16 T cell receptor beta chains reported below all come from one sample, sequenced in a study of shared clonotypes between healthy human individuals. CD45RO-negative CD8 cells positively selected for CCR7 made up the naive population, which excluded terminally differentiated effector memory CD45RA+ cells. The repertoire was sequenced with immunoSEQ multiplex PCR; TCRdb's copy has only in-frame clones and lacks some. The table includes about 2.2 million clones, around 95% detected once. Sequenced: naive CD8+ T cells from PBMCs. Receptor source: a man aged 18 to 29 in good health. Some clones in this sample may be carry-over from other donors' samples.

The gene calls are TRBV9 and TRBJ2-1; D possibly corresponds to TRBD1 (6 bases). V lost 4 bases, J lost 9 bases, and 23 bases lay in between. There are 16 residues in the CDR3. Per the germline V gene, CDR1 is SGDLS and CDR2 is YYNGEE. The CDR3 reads CASSHPQGGGITEQFF. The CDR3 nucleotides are TGTGCCAGCAGCCACCCACAGGGCGGTGGAATTACTGAGCAGTTCTTC.

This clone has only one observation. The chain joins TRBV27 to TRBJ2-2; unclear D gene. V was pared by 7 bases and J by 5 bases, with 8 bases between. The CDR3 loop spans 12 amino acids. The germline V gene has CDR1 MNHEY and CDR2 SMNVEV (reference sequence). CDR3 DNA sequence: TGTGCCAGCACCGCAGGAACCGGGGAGCTGTTTTTT. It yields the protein CASTAGTGELFF.

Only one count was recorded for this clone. The CDR3 region has the DNA TGTGCCAGCAAACCGGGACTAGGCTACGAGCAGTACTTC. Protein product: CASKPGLGYEQYF. The chain links TRBV28 to TRBJ2-7; 8 positions match TRBD2. With 7 bases clipped from V and 3 bases from J, the junction kept 5 bases outside the gene matches. Germline CDR1 and CDR2: MDHEN and SYDVKM. CDR3 size: 13 residues.

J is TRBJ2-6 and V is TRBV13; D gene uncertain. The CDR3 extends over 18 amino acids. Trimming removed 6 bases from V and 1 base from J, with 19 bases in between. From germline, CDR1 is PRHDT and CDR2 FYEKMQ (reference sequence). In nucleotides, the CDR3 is TGTGCCAGCAGTTCCCGTAGCCTAACCCAATCTGGGGCCAACGTCCTGACTTTC. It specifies CASSSRSLTQSGANVLTF.

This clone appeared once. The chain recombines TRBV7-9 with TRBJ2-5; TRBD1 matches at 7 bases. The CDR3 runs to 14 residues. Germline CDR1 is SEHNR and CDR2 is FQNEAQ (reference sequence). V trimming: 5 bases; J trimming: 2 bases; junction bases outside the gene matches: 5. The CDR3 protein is CASSPKGQQETQYF. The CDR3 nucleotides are TGTGCCAGCAGCCCAAAGGGACAGCAAGAGACCCAGTACTTC. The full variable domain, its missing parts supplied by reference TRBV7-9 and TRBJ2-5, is DTGVSQNPRHKITKRGQNVTFRCDPISEHNRLYWYRQTLGQGPEFLTYFQNEAQLEKSRLLSDRFSAERPKGSFSTLEIQRTEQGDSAMYLCASSPKGQQETQYFGPGTRLLVL.

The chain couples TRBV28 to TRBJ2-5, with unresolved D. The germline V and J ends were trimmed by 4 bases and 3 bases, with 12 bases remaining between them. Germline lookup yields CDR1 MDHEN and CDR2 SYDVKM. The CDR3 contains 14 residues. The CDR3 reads CASSSPYSKETQYF. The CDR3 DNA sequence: TGTGCCAGCAGTTCCCCCTATTCGAAAGAGACCCAGTACTTC. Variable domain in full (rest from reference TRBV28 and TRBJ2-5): DVKVTQSSRYLVKRTGEKVFLECVQDMDHENMFWYRQDPGLGLRLIYFSYDVKMKEKGDIPEGYSVSREKKERFSLILESASTNQTSMYLCASSSPYSKETQYFGPGTRLLVL.

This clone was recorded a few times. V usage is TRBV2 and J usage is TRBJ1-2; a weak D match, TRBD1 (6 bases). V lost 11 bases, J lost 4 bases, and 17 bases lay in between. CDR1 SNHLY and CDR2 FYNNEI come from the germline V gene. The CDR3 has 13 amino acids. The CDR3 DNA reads TGTGCCGGGAGACAGGAAGAGAGCTATGGCTACACCTTC. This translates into CAGRQEESYGYTF.

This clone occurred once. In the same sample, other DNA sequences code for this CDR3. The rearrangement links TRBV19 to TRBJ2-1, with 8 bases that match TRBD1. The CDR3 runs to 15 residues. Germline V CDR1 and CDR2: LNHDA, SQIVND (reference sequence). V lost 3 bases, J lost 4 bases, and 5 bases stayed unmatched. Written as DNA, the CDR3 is TGTGCCAGTAGTATTGGACAGGGATTTTACAATGAGCAGTTCTTC. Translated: CASSIGQGFYNEQFF.

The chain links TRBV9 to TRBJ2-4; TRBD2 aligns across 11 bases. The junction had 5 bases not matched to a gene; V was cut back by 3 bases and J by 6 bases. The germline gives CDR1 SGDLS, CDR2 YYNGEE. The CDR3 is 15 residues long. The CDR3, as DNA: TGTGCCAGCAGCGGAACCACTAGCGGGAGAAACATTCAGTACTTC. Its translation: CASSGTTSGRNIQYF.

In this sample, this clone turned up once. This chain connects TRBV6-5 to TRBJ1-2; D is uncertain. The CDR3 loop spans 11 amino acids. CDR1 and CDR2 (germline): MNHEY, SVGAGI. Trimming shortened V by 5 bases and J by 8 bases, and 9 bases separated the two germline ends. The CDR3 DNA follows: TGTGCCAGCAGTAATCTGGGCGGCTACACCTTC. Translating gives CASSNLGGYTF.

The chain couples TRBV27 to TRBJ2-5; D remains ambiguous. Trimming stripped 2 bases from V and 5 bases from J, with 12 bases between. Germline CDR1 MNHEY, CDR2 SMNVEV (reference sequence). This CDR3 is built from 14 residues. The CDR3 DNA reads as TGTGCCAGCAGTTTAACAGCTAGGATGGAGACCCAGTACTTC. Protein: CASSLTARMETQYF.

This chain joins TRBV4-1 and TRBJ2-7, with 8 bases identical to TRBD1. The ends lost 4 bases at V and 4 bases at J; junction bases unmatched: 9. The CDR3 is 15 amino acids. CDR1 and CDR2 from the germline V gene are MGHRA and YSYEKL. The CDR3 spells CASSRFGQGGYEQYF. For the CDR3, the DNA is TGCGCCAGCAGCCGCTTCGGACAGGGAGGATACGAGCAGTACTTC.

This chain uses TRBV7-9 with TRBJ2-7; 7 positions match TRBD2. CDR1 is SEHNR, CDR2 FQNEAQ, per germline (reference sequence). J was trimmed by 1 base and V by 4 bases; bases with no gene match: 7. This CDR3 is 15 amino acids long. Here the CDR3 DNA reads TGTGCCAGCAGCTGGGGGGGACCTAGGTCCTACGAGCAGTACTTC. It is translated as CASSWGGPRSYEQYF.

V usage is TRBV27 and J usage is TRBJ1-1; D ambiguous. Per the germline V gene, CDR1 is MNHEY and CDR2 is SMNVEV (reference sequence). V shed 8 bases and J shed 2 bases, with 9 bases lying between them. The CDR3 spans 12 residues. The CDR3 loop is CASRDGNTEAFF. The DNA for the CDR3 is TGTGCCAGCCGAGACGGTAACACTGAAGCTTTCTTT.

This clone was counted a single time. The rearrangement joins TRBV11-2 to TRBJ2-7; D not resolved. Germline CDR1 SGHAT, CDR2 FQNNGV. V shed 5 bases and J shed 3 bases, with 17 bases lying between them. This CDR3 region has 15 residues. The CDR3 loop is CASSETYQSNYEQYF. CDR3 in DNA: TGTGCCAGCAGCGAAACGTATCAGTCCAACTACGAGCAGTACTTC.

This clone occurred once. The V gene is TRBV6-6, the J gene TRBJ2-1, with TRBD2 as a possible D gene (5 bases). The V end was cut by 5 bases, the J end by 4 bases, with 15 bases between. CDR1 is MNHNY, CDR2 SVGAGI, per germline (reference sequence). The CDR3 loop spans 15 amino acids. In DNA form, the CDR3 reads TGTGCCAGCAGTGAGGAGGAAGGGCCTTACAATGAGCAGTTCTTC. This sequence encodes CASSEEEGPYNEQFF.